Listed here are 20 T cell receptor beta chains from one sample, sequenced in a study of blood T cell repertoires in COVID-19. Using immunoSEQ multiplex PCR, the repertoire was profiled, and TCRdb retains in-frame clones only, with some absent. The table has about 430,000 clones, about 88% seen once. What was sequenced was PBMCs or T cells enriched from blood (not recorded which). These receptors all come from a woman aged 18-30 years who had been exposed to COVID-19.

The sample holds a few counts of this clone. This chain joins TRBV6-1 and TRBJ1-2; 10 bases are shared with TRBD1. The CDR3 is 15 residues long. From germline, CDR1 is MNHNS and CDR2 SASEGT. The V and J ends lost 3 bases and 2 bases, in that order; junction bases with no gene match: 3. Here the CDR3 reads CASSDQTGGNYGYTF. The CDR3, as DNA: TGTGCCAGCAGTGACCAGACAGGGGGCAACTATGGCTACACCTTC.

The J gene is TRBJ2-3, the V gene TRBV7-2; 9 positions match TRBD2. The CDR3 extends over 16 amino acids. Trimming removed 5 bases from V and 8 bases from J; junction bases left unmatched: 14. Germline V gene sequence: CDR1 SGHTA, CDR2 FQGNSA. In nucleotides, the CDR3 is TGTGCCAGCAGCGCACTCGGGACTAGCTTTTTTGTTACGCAGTATTTT. It specifies CASSALGTSFFVTQYF.

V usage is TRBV25-1 and J usage is TRBJ1-6; tentative D call: TRBD1 (6 bases). Looked up from germline, CDR1 is MGHDK and CDR2 is SYGVNS. V was pared by 2 bases and J by 9 bases, with 11 bases between. The CDR3 length is 14 residues. Here the CDR3 DNA reads TGTGCCAGCAGTGAACCAGGGGAGGGTTCACCCCTCCACTTT. Its translation is CASSEPGEGSPLHF.

This rearrangement joins TRBV28 to TRBJ2-6; D unclear. Germline lookup yields CDR1 MDHEN and CDR2 SYDVKM. The germline V and J ends were trimmed by 5 bases and 0 bases, with 8 bases remaining between them. The CDR3 spans 15 residues. The CDR3 sequence is CASSNTVSGANVLTF. In nucleotides, the CDR3 is TGTGCCAGCAGTAACACAGTCTCTGGGGCCAACGTCCTGACTTTC.

J is TRBJ1-2 and V is TRBV7-9; unclear D gene. V was pared by 6 bases and J by 7 bases, with 9 bases between. This CDR3 spans 11 amino acids. The V gene's germline CDR1 is SEHNR and CDR2 FQNEAQ (reference sequence). The chain's CDR3 is CASSPGTGYTF. The CDR3 nucleotides are TGTGCCAGCAGTCCGGGTACTGGCTACACCTTC.

V and J are TRBV29-1 and TRBJ2-7; D perhaps matches TRBD2 (6 bases). The CDR3 length is 14 residues. Germline-derived CDR1 and CDR2 are SQVTM and ANQGSEA. Trimming removed 6 bases at V and 7 bases at J, with 22 bases between. CDR3 sequence: CSVAVRERNGEQYF. Here the CDR3 DNA reads TGCAGCGTCGCTGTCCGGGAGAGGAACGGAGAGCAGTACTTC.

CDR3 in amino acids: CASSRGTNEQFF. CDR3 sequence (DNA): TGTGCCAGCAGCCGGGGCACCAATGAGCAGTTCTTC. The chain combines TRBV4-2 with TRBJ2-1; perhaps TRBD1 as D (5 bases). V lost 4 bases, J lost 6 bases, and 7 bases lay in between. The CDR3 runs to 12 residues. CDR1 is LGHNA and CDR2 is YNFKEQ in the germline V gene.

In the case of this clone: The same CDR3 also results from other DNA sequences found in this sample. The chain employs TRBV27 and TRBJ1-2, with D maybe TRBD1 (5 bases). The V gene lost 6 bases and the J gene lost 1 base, with 12 bases spanning the gap. CDR1 is MNHEY and CDR2 is SMNVEV in the germline V gene (reference sequence). The CDR3 extends over 14 amino acids. The CDR3 DNA sequence: TGTGCCAGCAGCCCCACAGGATTTAACTATGGCTACACCTTC. This sequence encodes CASSPTGFNYGYTF.

The chain uses TRBV28 and TRBJ1-1, with D perhaps TRBD1 (5 bases). Germline V CDR1 and CDR2: MDHEN, SYDVKM. The CDR3 runs to 14 residues. Trimming took off 4 bases at V and 2 bases at J, with 11 bases between the two ends. The CDR3 DNA is TGTGCCAGCAGTTGGAGGGGAGTAAACACTGAAGCTTTCTTT. It codes for CASSWRGVNTEAFF. The full variable domain, rest sourced from reference TRBV28 and TRBJ1-1, is DVKVTQSSRYLVKRTGEKVFLECVQDMDHENMFWYRQDPGLGLRLIYFSYDVKMKEKGDIPEGYSVSREKKERFSLILESASTNQTSMYLCASSWRGVNTEAFFGQGTRLTVV.

This chain joins TRBV21-1 and TRBJ1-4; the DNA was not used to check the table's D call, TRBD1. TRBV21-1 is termed a pseudogene. CDR3 length: 16 residues. In DNA form, the CDR3 reads TGTGCCAGCAGCAGTAAACAGGTTCCAACTAATGAAAAACTGTTTTTT. Its protein product is CASSSKQVPTNEKLFF.

J is TRBJ2-7 and V is TRBV5-1, with 13 bases identical to TRBD2. The CDR3 consists of 16 residues. From germline, CDR1 is SGHRS and CDR2 YFSETQ. Germline trimming cut 4 bases from V and 4 bases from J; bases unmatched to any gene: 8. CDR3 nucleotide sequence: TGCGCCAGCAGCCCAAATGGACTAGCGGGGGTTTACGAGCAGTACTTC. Protein product: CASSPNGLAGVYEQYF.

The rearrangement uses TRBV2 and TRBJ2-2, with TRBD1 identical over 8 bases. The CDR3 has 14 residues. In germline, CDR1 is SNHLY, CDR2 FYNNEI. The V and J ends lost 7 bases and 4 bases, in that order; junction bases with no gene match: 5. The CDR3 DNA follows: TGTGCCAGCACGGCGACAGGGGTCACCGGGGAGCTGTTTTTT. This sequence encodes CASTATGVTGELFF.

The count of this clone is one. Other DNA sequences of this sample code for an identical CDR3. The chain carries TRBV4-3 and TRBJ2-7; 9 bases agree with TRBD1. The germline V gene encodes CDR1 LGHNA and CDR2 YSLEER. There are 15 residues in the CDR3. With V trimmed by 1 base and J by 4 bases, 5 bases remained unmatched. The CDR3 loop is CASSQAGTGNYEQYF. The CDR3 DNA reads TGCGCCAGCAGCCAAGCTGGGACAGGGAATTACGAGCAGTACTTC.

The chain is built from TRBV5-1 and TRBJ1-2; a possible D gene is TRBD1 (6 bases). This CDR3 is built from 16 residues. Trimming shortened V by 0 bases and J by 1 base, and 13 bases separated the two germline ends. Germline values: CDR1 SGHRS, CDR2 YFSETQ. CDR3 protein: CASSLEWGGGNYGYTF. CDR3 DNA sequence: TGCGCCAGCAGCTTGGAATGGGGAGGGGGTAACTATGGCTACACCTTC.

The chain joins TRBV5-1 to TRBJ1-2; 9 bases agree with TRBD1. This CDR3 has 16 residues. Germline values: CDR1 SGHRS, CDR2 YFSETQ. Germline trimming cut 2 bases from V and 2 bases from J; bases unmatched to any gene: 7. CDR3 nucleotides: TGCGCCAGCAGCTTCCCGGACAGGGGAGGAAACTATGGCTACACCTTC. Its protein is CASSFPDRGGNYGYTF.

The chain uses TRBV19 and TRBJ2-5; TRBD1 aligns across 7 bases. CDR3 length: 14 amino acids. Germline V CDR1 and CDR2: LNHDA, SQIVND (reference sequence). After removal of 6 bases from V and 6 bases from J, the junction contained 10 bases not matched to a gene. The CDR3 DNA is TGTGCCAGTAGAGGGGGCTTGGAGTTCAAGACCCAGTACTTC. Protein product: CASRGGLEFKTQYF.

The rearrangement uses TRBV18 and TRBJ2-4, with 11 positions matching TRBD2. This CDR3 is built from 16 residues. J gave up 3 bases and V 5 bases, and 6 bases lay outside the gene matches. CDR1 KGHSH and CDR2 LQKENI come from the germline V gene. The CDR3 bases are TGTGCCAGCTCAACTAGCGGGGGCCCGATCAAAAACATTCAGTACTTC. Its translation: CASSTSGGPIKNIQYF. The whole variable domain, remainder taken from reference TRBV18 and TRBJ2-4, is NAGVMQNPRHLVRRRGQEARLRCSPMKGHSHVYWYRQLPEEGLKFMVYLQKENIIDESGMPKERFSAEFPKEGPSILRIQQVVRGDSAAYFCASSTSGGPIKNIQYFGAGTRLSVL.

The chain recombines TRBV7-3 with TRBJ2-5; D may match TRBD1 or TRBD2 (6 bases each). Germline V gene sequence: CDR1 SGHTA, CDR2 FQGTGA. This CDR3 spans 15 amino acids. V lost 6 bases to trimming and J lost 1 base, with 15 bases between them. CDR3 residues: CASSLGGGLQETQYF. DNA for the CDR3: TGTGCCAGCAGTTTAGGGGGAGGACTCCAAGAGACCCAGTACTTC.

V usage is TRBV5-1 and J usage is TRBJ1-1; D not resolved. Trimming shortened V by 0 bases and J by 5 bases, and 11 bases separated the two germline ends. The CDR3 is made up of 14 amino acids. CDR1 is SGHRS and CDR2 is YFSETQ in the germline V gene. CDR3 sequence (DNA): TGCGCCAGCAGCTTGGTGGCTGAAGTTACTGAAGCTTTCTTT. It codes for CASSLVAEVTEAFF.

The V call is TRBV12-3 or TRBV12-4, the J call TRBJ1-4; no reliable D call. The CDR3 is 13 amino acids. Trimming left V 6 bases short and J 0 bases short, with 5 bases between. In nucleotides, the CDR3 is TGTGCCAGCAGGGAGGCAACTAATGAAAAACTGTTTTTT. This gives the protein CASREATNEKLFF.